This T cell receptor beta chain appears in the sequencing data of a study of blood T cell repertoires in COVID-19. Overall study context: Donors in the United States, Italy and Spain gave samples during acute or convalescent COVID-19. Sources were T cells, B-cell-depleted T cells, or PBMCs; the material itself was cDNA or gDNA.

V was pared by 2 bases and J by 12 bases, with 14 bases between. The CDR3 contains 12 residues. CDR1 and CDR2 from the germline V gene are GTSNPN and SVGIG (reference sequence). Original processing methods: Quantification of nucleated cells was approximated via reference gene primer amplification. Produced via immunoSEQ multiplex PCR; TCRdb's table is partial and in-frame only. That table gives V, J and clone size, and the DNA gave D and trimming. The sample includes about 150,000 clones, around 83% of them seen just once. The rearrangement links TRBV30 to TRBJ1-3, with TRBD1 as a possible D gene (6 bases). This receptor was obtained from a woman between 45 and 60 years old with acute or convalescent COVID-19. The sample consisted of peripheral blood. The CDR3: CAWSLLGANIYF. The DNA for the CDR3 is TGTGCCTGGAGTCTGCTGGGGGCGAACATATATTTT.